This paragraph covers one T cell receptor (beta chain) sequence. This sample stems from a study of blood T cell repertoires in COVID-19. The assay was immunoSEQ multiplex PCR, and TCRdb's table has in-frame clones only and misses some. Here the sample spans under 250,000 clones, just over 85% being singletons. The CDR3 covers 17 residues. Germline CDR1 is MNHEY and CDR2 is SMNVEV (reference sequence). V was pared by 6 bases and J by 2 bases, with 16 bases of the junction left unmatched. Source material: PBMCs or T cells enriched from blood (not recorded which). J is TRBJ2-7 and V is TRBV27; 7 nucleotides line up with TRBD1. The receptor's source is a man in his forties who had recovered from COVID-19. Here the CDR3 reads CASRRGTAGLGTYEQYF. DNA for the CDR3: TGTGCCAGCAGGCGAGGGACAGCCGGCCTGGGGACCTACGAGCAGTACTTC.